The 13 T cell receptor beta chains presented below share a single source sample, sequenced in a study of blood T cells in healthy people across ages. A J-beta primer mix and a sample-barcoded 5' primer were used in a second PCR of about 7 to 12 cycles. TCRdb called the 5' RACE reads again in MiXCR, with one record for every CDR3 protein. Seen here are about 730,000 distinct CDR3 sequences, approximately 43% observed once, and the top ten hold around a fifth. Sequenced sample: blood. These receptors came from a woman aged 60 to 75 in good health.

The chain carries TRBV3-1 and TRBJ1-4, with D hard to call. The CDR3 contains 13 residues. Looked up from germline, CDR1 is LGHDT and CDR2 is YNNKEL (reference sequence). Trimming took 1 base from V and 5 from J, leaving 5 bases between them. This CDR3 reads CASSQAGNEKLFF. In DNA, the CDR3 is TGTGCCAGCAGCCAAGCTGGGAATGAAAAACTGTTTTTT.

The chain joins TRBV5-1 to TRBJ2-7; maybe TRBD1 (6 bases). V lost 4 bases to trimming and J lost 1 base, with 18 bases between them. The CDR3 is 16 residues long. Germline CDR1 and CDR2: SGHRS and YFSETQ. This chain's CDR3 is CASSGDRSGSSYEQYF. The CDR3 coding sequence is TGCGCCAGCAGCGGAGACAGGTCGGGGTCTTCCTACGAGCAGTACTTC.

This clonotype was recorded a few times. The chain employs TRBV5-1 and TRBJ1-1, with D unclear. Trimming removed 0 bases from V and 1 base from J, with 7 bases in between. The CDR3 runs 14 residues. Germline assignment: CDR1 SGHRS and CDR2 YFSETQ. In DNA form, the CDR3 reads TGCGCCAGCAGCTTGGAGCGTGCGAACACTGAAGCTTTCTTT. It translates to CASSLERANTEAFF. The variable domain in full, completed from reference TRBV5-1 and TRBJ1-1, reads KAGVTQTPRYLIKTRGQQVTLSCSPISGHRSVSWYQQTPGQGLQFLFEYFSETQRNKGNFPGRFSGRQFSNSRSEMNVSTLELGDSALYLCASSLERANTEAFFGQGTRLTVV.

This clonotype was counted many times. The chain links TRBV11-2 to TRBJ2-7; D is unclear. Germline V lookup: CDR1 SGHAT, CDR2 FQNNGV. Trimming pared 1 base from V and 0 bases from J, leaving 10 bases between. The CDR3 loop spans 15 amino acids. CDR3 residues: CASSLVQAPSYEQYF. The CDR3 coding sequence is TGTGCCAGCAGCTTAGTGCAGGCTCCCTCCTACGAGCAGTACTTC.

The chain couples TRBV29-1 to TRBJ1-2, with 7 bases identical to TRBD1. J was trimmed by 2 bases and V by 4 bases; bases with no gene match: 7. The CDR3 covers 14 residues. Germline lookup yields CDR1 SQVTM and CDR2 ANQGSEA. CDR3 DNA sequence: TGCAGCGTTGGGCCCGGGACAGTCAACTATGGCTACACCTTC. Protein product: CSVGPGTVNYGYTF. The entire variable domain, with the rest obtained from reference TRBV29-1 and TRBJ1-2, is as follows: SAVISQKPSRDICQRGTSLTIQCQVDSQVTMMFWYRQQPGQSLTLIATANQGSEATYESGFVIDKFPISRPNLTFSTLTVSNMSPEDSSIYLCSVGPGTVNYGYTFGSGTRLTVV.

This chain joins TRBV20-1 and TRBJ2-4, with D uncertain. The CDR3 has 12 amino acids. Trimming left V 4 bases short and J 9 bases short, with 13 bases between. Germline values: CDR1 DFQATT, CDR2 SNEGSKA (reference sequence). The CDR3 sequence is CSANPLDVIQYF. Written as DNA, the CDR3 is TGCAGTGCTAATCCTCTAGATGTCATTCAGTACTTC.

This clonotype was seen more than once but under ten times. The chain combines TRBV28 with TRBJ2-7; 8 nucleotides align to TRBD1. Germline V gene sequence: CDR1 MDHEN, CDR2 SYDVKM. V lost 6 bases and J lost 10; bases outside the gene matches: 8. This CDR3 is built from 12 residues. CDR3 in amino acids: CASSQGQGPQYF. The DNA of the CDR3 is TGTGCCAGCAGCCAAGGACAGGGCCCCCAGTACTTC.

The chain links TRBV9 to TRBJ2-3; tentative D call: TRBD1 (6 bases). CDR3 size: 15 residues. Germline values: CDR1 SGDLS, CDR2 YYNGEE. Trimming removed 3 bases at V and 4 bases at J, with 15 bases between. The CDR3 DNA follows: TGTGCCAGCAGCGAAAACCAGGGGTTCGCAGATACGCAGTATTTT. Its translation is CASSENQGFADTQYF.

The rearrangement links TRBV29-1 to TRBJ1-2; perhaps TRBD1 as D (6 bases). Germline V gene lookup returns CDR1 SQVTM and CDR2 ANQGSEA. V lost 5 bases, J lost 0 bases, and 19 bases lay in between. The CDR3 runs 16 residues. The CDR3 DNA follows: TGCAGCGTTCCCCTGTGGAGGGGGGTGTCTAACTATGGCTACACCTTC. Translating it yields CSVPLWRGVSNYGYTF.

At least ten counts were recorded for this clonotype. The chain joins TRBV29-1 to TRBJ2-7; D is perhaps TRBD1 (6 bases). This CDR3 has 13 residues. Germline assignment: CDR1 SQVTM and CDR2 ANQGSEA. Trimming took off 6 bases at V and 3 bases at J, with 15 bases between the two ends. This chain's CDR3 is CSVEDSQLYEQYF. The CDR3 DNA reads TGCAGCGTGGAGGACAGTCAGCTCTACGAGCAGTACTTC.

CDR3 protein: CASSSPGLIDEQYF. As DNA, the CDR3 is TGTGCCAGCAGTTCCCCGGGACTCATCGACGAGCAGTACTTC. This chain uses TRBV27 with TRBJ2-7; a weak D match, TRBD2 (6 bases). The germline V gene encodes CDR1 MNHEY and CDR2 SMNVEV (reference sequence). The CDR3 contains 14 residues. Trimming shortened V by 4 bases and J by 5 bases, and 15 bases separated the two germline ends.

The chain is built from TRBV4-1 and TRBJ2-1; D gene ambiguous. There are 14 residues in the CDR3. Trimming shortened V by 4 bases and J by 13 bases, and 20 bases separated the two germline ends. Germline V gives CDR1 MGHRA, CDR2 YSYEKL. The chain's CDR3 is CASSLDPSAETQFF. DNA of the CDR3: TGCGCCAGCAGCCTGGATCCCTCAGCAGAGACCCAGTTCTTC.

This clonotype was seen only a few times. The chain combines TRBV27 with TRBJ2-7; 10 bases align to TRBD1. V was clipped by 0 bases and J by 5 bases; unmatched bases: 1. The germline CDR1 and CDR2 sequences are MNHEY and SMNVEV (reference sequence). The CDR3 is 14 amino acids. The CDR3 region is CASSLSGQGNEQYF. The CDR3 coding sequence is TGTGCCAGCAGTTTATCGGGACAGGGGAACGAGCAGTACTTC.